Presented here are 10 T cell receptor beta chains from one specimen sequenced in a study of CD8+CD57+ T cells in acquired aplastic anemia. Genomic DNA, serving as template, underwent TCR beta VDJ and CDR3 profiling. MiXCR, applied by TCRdb to the reads, yields one record per CDR3 protein. The top ten hold 6.5% to 10% of the sample, which has 250,000 to 350,000 distinct CDR3 sequences, 56% seen once. Input material: sorted CD4+, CD8+, or CD8+CD57+ T cells (not recorded which) from PBMCs. Receptor source: a human donor with severe aplastic anemia or a healthy control (not recorded which).

The table lists this clonotype with a few counts. This rearrangement joins TRBV28 to TRBJ1-1; no reliable D call. This CDR3 has 11 amino acids. V was cut by 3 bases and J by 11 bases, with 10 bases left in between. CDR1 and CDR2 from the germline V gene are MDHEN and SYDVKM. The CDR3 here is CASSLGSKAFF. The CDR3 DNA sequence: TGTGCCAGCAGTTTGGGATCGAAGGCTTTCTTT. The variable domain in full, with the rest retrieved from reference TRBV28 and TRBJ1-1, is DVKVTQSSRYLVKRTGEKVFLECVQDMDHENMFWYRQDPGLGLRLIYFSYDVKMKEKGDIPEGYSVSREKKERFSLILESASTNQTSMYLCASSLGSKAFFGQGTRLTVV.

This clonotype was seen ten or more times. The genes are TRBV10-3 and TRBJ1-1; 7 bases fit TRBD1. The ends lost 7 bases at V and 6 bases at J; junction bases unmatched: 14. This CDR3 comprises 15 residues. Germline V gene lookup returns CDR1 ENHRY and CDR2 SYGVKD. The CDR3 reads CAIKSQTGERAEAFF. The CDR3 bases are TGTGCCATCAAAAGCCAAACAGGGGAAAGGGCTGAAGCTTTCTTT.

This rearrangement joins TRBV7-9 to TRBJ1-1; D call uncertain. The CDR3 totals 13 residues. The V end was cut by 10 bases, the J end by 1 base, with 13 bases between. Germline V lookup: CDR1 SEHNR, CDR2 FQNEAQ (reference sequence). CDR3: CAIIRRRNTEAFF. CDR3 DNA: TGTGCCATCATACGGCGGAGGAACACTGAAGCTTTCTTT. Looking up the rest from reference TRBV7-9 and TRBJ1-1 gives the full variable domain: DTGVSQNPRHKITKRGQNVTFRCDPISEHNRLYWYRQTLGQGPEFLTYFQNEAQLEKSRLLSDRFSAERPKGSFSTLEIQRTEQGDSAMYLCAIIRRRNTEAFFGQGTRLTVV.

This clonotype was seen only a few times. The junction and the germline gene differ at one end; a read error may be behind it. This chain links TRBV15 with TRBJ2-5; perhaps D is TRBD1 or TRBD2 (6 bases each). Germline CDR1 is LNHNV and CDR2 is YYDKDF (reference sequence). This CDR3 spans 14 amino acids. CDR3 in amino acids: CATSTRVTGAPVFF. CDR3 DNA: TGTGCCACCAGCACCAGGGTCACGGGGGCCCCCGTCTTCTTC.

V usage is TRBV6-5 and J usage is TRBJ2-2; 10 nucleotides agree with TRBD1. From germline, CDR1 is MNHEY and CDR2 SVGAGI. CDR3 length: 15 amino acids. V dropped 8 bases and J dropped 8; count of bases not matched to a gene: 11. The CDR3 loop reads CASQRDRGVGGELFF. CDR3 bases: TGTGCCAGCCAACGGGACAGGGGAGTTGGTGGGGAGCTGTTTTTT.

J is TRBJ1-6 and V is TRBV20-1; D is uncertain. CDR1 and CDR2 from the germline V gene are DFQATT and SNEGSKA (reference sequence). V shed 6 bases and J shed 7 bases, with 19 bases lying between them. This CDR3 has 15 amino acids. The CDR3 is CSAAATVGGNSPLHF. The CDR3, as DNA: TGCAGTGCCGCCGCTACAGTCGGTGGAAATTCACCCCTCCACTTT.

The chain carries TRBV24-1 and TRBJ2-2, with 10 positions matching TRBD1. CDR3 size: 15 residues. Germline lookup yields CDR1 KGHDR and CDR2 SFDVKD. The J segment lost 5 bases and the V segment lost 4 bases, leaving 3 bases of the junction unmatched. The CDR3 protein is CATSEGQGKTGELFF. The CDR3 DNA sequence: TGTGCCACCAGTGAGGGACAGGGGAAAACCGGGGAGCTGTTTTTT.

The chain employs TRBV7-3 and TRBJ2-2; 7 positions agree with TRBD2. Germline loops: CDR1 SGHTA, CDR2 FQGTGA. CDR3 length: 13 residues. V lost 4 bases to trimming and J lost 6 bases; unmatched junction nucleotides: 2. This CDR3 is CASSWGGAGELFF. DNA for the CDR3: TGTGCCAGCAGCTGGGGGGGAGCCGGGGAGCTGTTTTTT.

As for this clonotype: One end of the junction does not line up with germline, which may come from a read error. The J gene is TRBJ1-5, the V gene TRBV19, with D maybe TRBD1 (6 bases). Germline CDR1 reads LNHDA; CDR2 reads SQIVND (reference sequence). The CDR3 runs 14 residues. DNA of the CDR3: TGTGTCAGTAAATATCGACAGGGCAATCAGCCCCAGCATTTT. Its protein is CVSKYRQGNQPQHF.

The rearrangement uses TRBV24-1 and TRBJ2-5, with TRBD1 matching over 11 bases. This CDR3 is 16 amino acids long. The J segment lost 5 bases and the V segment lost 3 bases, leaving 7 bases of the junction unmatched. Germline V gene data show CDR1 as KGHDR and CDR2 as SFDVKD. The CDR3 bases are TGTGCCACCAGTGATATACGGACAGGGGGCGCGGAGACCCAGTACTTC. Amino acids: CATSDIRTGGAETQYF.